The source of this TCR beta chain is a study of T cell responses to AZD1222 COVID-19 vaccine. Measured with immunoSEQ multiplex PCR; TCRdb has only the in-frame clones, and not every one. The sample consists of 100,000 to 150,000 clones, roughly nine tenths of them appearing once. The germline V gene encodes CDR1 SNHLY and CDR2 FYNNEI. The length of the CDR3 is 17 residues. V dropped 8 bases and J dropped 9 bases, with 29 bases sitting between them. The origin of this receptor is an adult in good health. The chain couples TRBV2 to TRBJ2-1, with unresolved D. The sequences come from peripheral blood, collected on day 0 of AZD1222 vaccination. CDR3 coding DNA: TGTGCCAGCCCGATGTCAGCCCCGGGCCCCGTCTCGAGTGAGCAGTTCTTC. Protein sequence: CASPMSAPGPVSSEQFF.